A selection of T cell receptor beta chains follows, all from one sample in a study of cytomegalovirus exposure and HLA in healthy donors. TCRdb's copy holds only in-frame clones and misses some; the assay was immunoSEQ multiplex PCR. The table records about 89,000 clones, around 85% of them present only once. The sample was PBMCs. The origin of the receptors is a man in his forties in good health and CMV-seropositive. Both conserved end residues are part of each CDR3. Each record gives: D gene, V gene, J gene, clone size, CDR3 protein, CDR3 DNA. The D gene is left open where the match is weak. Clone size is given for some rows only: seen once, a few or many times, or a class if the clone is expanded.

TRBD2,TRBV15,TRBJ2-3,once,CATSRGAVISGSLGSTDTRYF,TGTGCCACCAGCAGAGGAGCGGTGATTAGCGGGAGTCTGGGTAGCACAGATACGCGGTATTTT
TRBD1,TRBV19,TRBJ1-5,-,CASSTYRGRVNQPQHF,TGTGCCAGTAGCACGTACAGGGGTAGGGTCAATCAGCCCCAGCATTTT
-,TRBV6-1,TRBJ2-5,-,CASSPSGVYQETQYF,TGTGCCAGCAGTCCTTCAGGGGTGTACCAAGAGACCCAGTACTTC
TRBD2,TRBV5-4,TRBJ2-2,-,CASSTTGTSGSWAGELFF,TGTGCCAGCAGCACTACCGGGACTAGCGGGAGCTGGGCCGGGGAGCTGTTTTTT
-,TRBV6-1,TRBJ2-7,-,CASSPHEGFVEQYF,TGTGCCAGCAGCCCCCATGAGGGTTTTGTCGAGCAGTACTTC
TRBD2,TRBV30,TRBJ2-7,-,CAWKRGGGSYEQYF,TGTGCCTGGAAACGGGGGGGAGGCTCCTACGAGCAGTACTTC
-,TRBV13,TRBJ1-1,-,CASSFPGAWETEAFF,TGTGCCAGCAGCTTTCCGGGCGCCTGGGAGACTGAAGCTTTCTTT
-,TRBV19,TRBJ1-5,few,CASSMGGGNNQPQHF,TGTGCCAGTAGTATGGGTGGAGGCAACAATCAGCCCCAGCATTTT
-,TRBV7-3,TRBJ1-4,-,CASSLWGGDEKLFF,TGTGCCAGCAGCTTATGGGGAGGGGATGAAAAACTGTTTTTT
TRBD1,TRBV2,TRBJ2-2,-,CASLYRDRFTGELFF,TGTGCCAGCTTATACCGGGACAGATTCACCGGGGAGCTGTTTTTT
TRBD2,TRBV7-9,TRBJ2-7,few,CASSSTSGAWGEQYF,TGTGCCAGCAGCTCTACTAGCGGGGCCTGGGGCGAGCAGTACTTC
TRBD2,TRBV2,TRBJ2-7,-,CASSLGLAGYRGEQYF,TGTGCCAGTTCCTTGGGACTAGCGGGATATCGGGGCGAGCAGTACTTC
TRBD1,TRBV6-6,TRBJ1-4,-,CASSYRTGRGNEKLFF,TGTGCCAGCAGTTACCGGACAGGGAGGGGGAATGAAAAACTGTTTTTT
-,TRBV6-6,TRBJ2-1,-,CASSYFPSYNEQFF,TGTGCCAGCAGTTACTTTCCTTCCTACAATGAGCAGTTCTTC
TRBD1,TRBV18,TRBJ1-3,-,CASSPMGTDPGNTIYF,TGTGCCAGCTCTCCGATGGGGACAGACCCTGGAAACACCATATATTTT
TRBD1,TRBV29-1,TRBJ1-5,-,CSVDTGTGSQHF,TGCAGCGTTGATACAGGGACAGGGAGCCAGCATTTT
TRBD2,TRBV7-2,TRBJ2-7,-,CASSLGGTSGSYEQYF,TGTGCCAGCAGCTTAGGTGGGACTAGCGGCTCCTACGAGCAGTACTTC
-,TRBV6-5,TRBJ2-2,-,CASSRETGELFF,TGTGCCAGCAGTAGGGAGACCGGGGAGCTGTTTTTT
-,TRBV11-1,TRBJ2-7,-,CASSSRLSYEQYF,TGTGCCAGCAGCTCTAGGCTCTCCTACGAGCAGTACTTC
-,TRBV29-1,TRBJ1-2,-,CSVEEPVVRARGYTF,TGCAGCGTTGAAGAACCCGTGGTCAGGGCAAGGGGCTACACCTTC
TRBD2,TRBV18,TRBJ2-2,-,CASSTSAGAIQTGELFF,TGTGCCAGCTCAACCTCAGCGGGGGCAATACAAACCGGGGAGCTGTTTTTT
-,TRBV27,TRBJ2-1,-,CASSLTGSSYNEQFF,TGTGCCAGCAGTTTAACGGGGAGCTCCTACAATGAGCAGTTCTTC
-,TRBV6-1,TRBJ1-6,-,CASSREGNRSPLHF,TGTGCCAGCAGCAGGGAAGGTAACCGATCACCCCTCCACTTT
TRBD2,TRBV12-5,TRBJ2-5,-,CASGRGGAGETQYF,TGTGCTAGTGGACGCGGGGGGGCGGGGGAGACCCAGTACTTC
-,TRBV29-1,TRBJ1-4,-,CSVEDAGGEKLFF,TGCAGCGTTGAAGATGCGGGTGGGGAAAAACTGTTTTTT
-,TRBV2,TRBJ2-1,-,CASSRVIPNEQFF,TGTGCCAGCAGTAGAGTAATTCCCAATGAGCAGTTCTTC
TRBD1,TRBV9,TRBJ1-6,-,CASSPSDRGNSPLHF,TGTGCCAGCAGCCCAAGTGACAGGGGAAATTCACCCCTCCACTTT
TRBD1,TRBV14,TRBJ1-1,few,CASSQDGRTGNTEAFF,TGTGCCAGCAGCCAAGATGGCCGGACAGGGAACACTGAAGCTTTCTTT
-,TRBV21-1,TRBJ1-5,once,CASSTRRTDDCSNQPQHF,TGTGCCAGCAGCACCCGCCGGACAGACGATTGTAGCAATCAGCCCCAGCATTTT
TRBD1,TRBV25-1,TRBJ2-1,-,CASSEWHRTGGPYNEQFF,TGTGCCAGCAGTGAATGGCACCGAACAGGGGGCCCCTACAATGAGCAGTTCTTC
TRBD1,TRBV6-1,TRBJ2-3,-,CASSDFRTGRTDTQYF,TGTGCCAGCAGTGATTTCAGGACAGGGCGTACAGATACGCAGTATTTT
TRBD2,TRBV10-3,TRBJ2-3,once,CAIRDRGGALDTQYF,TGTGCCATCAGGGACCGCGGGGGGGCCTTAGATACGCAGTATTTT
-,TRBV7-8,TRBJ1-2,once,CASSLAAGTPDGYGYTF,TGTGCCAGCAGCTTAGCTGCCGGGACACCGGACGGCTATGGCTACACCTTC
TRBD1,TRBV11-2,TRBJ2-5,-,CASSKQGASSSGTQYF,TGTGCCAGCAGCAAACAGGGGGCTTCCTCGTCGGGGACCCAGTACTTC
-,TRBV7-8,TRBJ2-3,-,CASSSPGAGPLTQYF,TGTGCCAGCAGCTCCCCAGGCGCGGGGCCTCTTACGCAGTATTTT
TRBD1,TRBV7-9,TRBJ1-6,-,CASSPGQTNSPLHF,TGTGCCAGCAGTCCGGGACAGACTAATTCACCCCTCCACTTT
TRBD1,TRBV6-1,TRBJ1-1,-,CASRPRTGGNTEAFF,TGTGCCAGCAGGCCGCGGACAGGAGGGAACACTGAAGCTTTCTTT
TRBD1,TRBV7-9,TRBJ1-6,-,CASSRIQGARSPLHF,TGTGCCAGCAGCCGAATACAGGGGGCGCGTTCACCCCTCCACTTT
TRBD1,TRBV7-9,TRBJ2-7,-,CASSSPGQGYEQYF,TGTGCCAGCAGTTCGCCGGGACAGGGCTACGAGCAGTACTTC
-,TRBV30,TRBJ1-3,-,CAGSAGYTIYF,TGTGCCGGATCCGCAGGGTACACCATATATTTT
TRBD1,TRBV6-4,TRBJ2-1,-,CASSAGTGTYNEQFF,TGTGCCAGCAGCGCCGGGACAGGGACCTACAATGAGCAGTTCTTC
TRBD1,TRBV5-6,TRBJ2-5,-,CASSLPLRGGKETQYF,TGTGCCAGCAGCCTCCCTCTGAGAGGGGGCAAGGAGACCCAGTACTTC
TRBD1,TRBV19,TRBJ1-5,-,CASSGYRGRGNQPQHF,TGTGCCAGTAGTGGATACAGGGGGCGAGGCAATCAGCCCCAGCATTTT
-,TRBV18,TRBJ1-4,few,CASSPYDTTNEKLFF,TGTGCCAGCTCACCGTACGACACAACTAATGAAAAACTGTTTTTT
TRBD1,TRBV25-1,TRBJ1-2,-,CATQQRQGSGGYTF,TGTGCCACCCAGCAGAGACAGGGATCGGGTGGCTACACCTTC
-,TRBV9,TRBJ1-1,-,CASSDRRDRTEAFF,TGTGCCAGCAGCGACCGCAGGGATAGGACTGAAGCTTTCTTT